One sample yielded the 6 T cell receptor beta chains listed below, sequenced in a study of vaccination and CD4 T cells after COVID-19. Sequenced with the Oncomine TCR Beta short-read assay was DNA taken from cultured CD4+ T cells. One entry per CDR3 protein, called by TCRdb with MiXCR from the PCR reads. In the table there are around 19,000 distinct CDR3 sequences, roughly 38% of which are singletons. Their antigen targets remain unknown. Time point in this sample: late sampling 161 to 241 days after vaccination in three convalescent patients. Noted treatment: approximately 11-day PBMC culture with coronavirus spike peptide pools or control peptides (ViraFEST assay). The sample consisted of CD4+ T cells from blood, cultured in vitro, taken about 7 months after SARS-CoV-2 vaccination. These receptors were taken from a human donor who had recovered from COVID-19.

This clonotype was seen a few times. The CDR3 loop is CASRPGGAAEAFF. The CDR3, as DNA: TGTGCCAGCAGACCGGGGGGCGCCGCTGAAGCTTTCTTT. The genes are TRBV7-9 and TRBJ1-1; D perhaps matches TRBD1 (6 bases). Per the germline V gene, CDR1 is SEHNR and CDR2 is FQNEAQ (reference sequence). The length of the CDR3 is 13 residues. V was trimmed by 6 bases and J by 6 bases, leaving 14 bases between them.

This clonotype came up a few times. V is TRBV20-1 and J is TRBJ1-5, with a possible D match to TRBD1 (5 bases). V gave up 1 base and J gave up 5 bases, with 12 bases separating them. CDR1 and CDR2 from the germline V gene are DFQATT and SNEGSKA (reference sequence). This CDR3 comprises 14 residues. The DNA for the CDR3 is TGCAGTGCTAGAGGGATACGGGGGGATCAGCCCCAGCATTTT. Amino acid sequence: CSARGIRGDQPQHF.

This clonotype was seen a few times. DNA of the CDR3: TGCAGTGCCAGGAGAGGGACCCGCTACAATGAGCAGTTCTTC. Residues: CSARRGTRYNEQFF. This chain uses TRBV20-1 with TRBJ2-1; D may correspond to TRBD1 or TRBD2 (5 bases each). With 6 bases removed from V and 3 bases from J, the gap between germline ends came to 15 bases. This CDR3 comprises 14 residues. From germline, CDR1 is DFQATT and CDR2 SNEGSKA (reference sequence).

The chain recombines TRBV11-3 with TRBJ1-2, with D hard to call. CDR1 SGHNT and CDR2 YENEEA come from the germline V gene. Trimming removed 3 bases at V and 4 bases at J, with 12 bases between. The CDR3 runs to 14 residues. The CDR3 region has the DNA TGTGCCAGCAGCTTGGGTGGCTACCCCTATGGCTACACCTTC. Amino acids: CASSLGGYPYGYTF.

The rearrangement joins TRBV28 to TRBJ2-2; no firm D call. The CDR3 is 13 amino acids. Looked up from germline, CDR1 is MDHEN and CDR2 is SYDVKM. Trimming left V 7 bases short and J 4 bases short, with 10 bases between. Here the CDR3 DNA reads TGTGCCAGCACGATCGTTGGCACCGGGGAGCTGTTTTTT. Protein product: CASTIVGTGELFF.

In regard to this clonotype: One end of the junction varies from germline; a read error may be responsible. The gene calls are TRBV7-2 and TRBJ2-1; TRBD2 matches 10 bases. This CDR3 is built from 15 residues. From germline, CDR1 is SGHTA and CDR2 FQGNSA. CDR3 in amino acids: CASSLASGSHNGQFF. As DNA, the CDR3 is TGTGCCAGCAGCCTCGCTAGCGGGAGCCACAATGGGCAGTTCTTC.